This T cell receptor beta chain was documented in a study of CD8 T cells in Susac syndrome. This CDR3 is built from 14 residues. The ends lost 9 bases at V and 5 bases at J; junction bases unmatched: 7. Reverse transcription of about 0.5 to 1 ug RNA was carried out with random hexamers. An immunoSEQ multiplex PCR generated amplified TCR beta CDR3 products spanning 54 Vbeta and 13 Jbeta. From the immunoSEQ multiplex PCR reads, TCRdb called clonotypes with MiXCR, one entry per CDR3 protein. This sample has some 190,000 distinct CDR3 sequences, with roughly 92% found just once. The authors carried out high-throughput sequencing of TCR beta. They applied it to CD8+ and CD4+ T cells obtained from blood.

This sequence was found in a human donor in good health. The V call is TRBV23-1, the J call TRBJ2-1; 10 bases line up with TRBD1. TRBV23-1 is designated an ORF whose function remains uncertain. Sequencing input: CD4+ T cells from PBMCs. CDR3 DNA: TGCGCCAGGCCGACCGGGACAGGGGACAATGAGCAGTTCTTC. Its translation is CARPTGTGDNEQFF.